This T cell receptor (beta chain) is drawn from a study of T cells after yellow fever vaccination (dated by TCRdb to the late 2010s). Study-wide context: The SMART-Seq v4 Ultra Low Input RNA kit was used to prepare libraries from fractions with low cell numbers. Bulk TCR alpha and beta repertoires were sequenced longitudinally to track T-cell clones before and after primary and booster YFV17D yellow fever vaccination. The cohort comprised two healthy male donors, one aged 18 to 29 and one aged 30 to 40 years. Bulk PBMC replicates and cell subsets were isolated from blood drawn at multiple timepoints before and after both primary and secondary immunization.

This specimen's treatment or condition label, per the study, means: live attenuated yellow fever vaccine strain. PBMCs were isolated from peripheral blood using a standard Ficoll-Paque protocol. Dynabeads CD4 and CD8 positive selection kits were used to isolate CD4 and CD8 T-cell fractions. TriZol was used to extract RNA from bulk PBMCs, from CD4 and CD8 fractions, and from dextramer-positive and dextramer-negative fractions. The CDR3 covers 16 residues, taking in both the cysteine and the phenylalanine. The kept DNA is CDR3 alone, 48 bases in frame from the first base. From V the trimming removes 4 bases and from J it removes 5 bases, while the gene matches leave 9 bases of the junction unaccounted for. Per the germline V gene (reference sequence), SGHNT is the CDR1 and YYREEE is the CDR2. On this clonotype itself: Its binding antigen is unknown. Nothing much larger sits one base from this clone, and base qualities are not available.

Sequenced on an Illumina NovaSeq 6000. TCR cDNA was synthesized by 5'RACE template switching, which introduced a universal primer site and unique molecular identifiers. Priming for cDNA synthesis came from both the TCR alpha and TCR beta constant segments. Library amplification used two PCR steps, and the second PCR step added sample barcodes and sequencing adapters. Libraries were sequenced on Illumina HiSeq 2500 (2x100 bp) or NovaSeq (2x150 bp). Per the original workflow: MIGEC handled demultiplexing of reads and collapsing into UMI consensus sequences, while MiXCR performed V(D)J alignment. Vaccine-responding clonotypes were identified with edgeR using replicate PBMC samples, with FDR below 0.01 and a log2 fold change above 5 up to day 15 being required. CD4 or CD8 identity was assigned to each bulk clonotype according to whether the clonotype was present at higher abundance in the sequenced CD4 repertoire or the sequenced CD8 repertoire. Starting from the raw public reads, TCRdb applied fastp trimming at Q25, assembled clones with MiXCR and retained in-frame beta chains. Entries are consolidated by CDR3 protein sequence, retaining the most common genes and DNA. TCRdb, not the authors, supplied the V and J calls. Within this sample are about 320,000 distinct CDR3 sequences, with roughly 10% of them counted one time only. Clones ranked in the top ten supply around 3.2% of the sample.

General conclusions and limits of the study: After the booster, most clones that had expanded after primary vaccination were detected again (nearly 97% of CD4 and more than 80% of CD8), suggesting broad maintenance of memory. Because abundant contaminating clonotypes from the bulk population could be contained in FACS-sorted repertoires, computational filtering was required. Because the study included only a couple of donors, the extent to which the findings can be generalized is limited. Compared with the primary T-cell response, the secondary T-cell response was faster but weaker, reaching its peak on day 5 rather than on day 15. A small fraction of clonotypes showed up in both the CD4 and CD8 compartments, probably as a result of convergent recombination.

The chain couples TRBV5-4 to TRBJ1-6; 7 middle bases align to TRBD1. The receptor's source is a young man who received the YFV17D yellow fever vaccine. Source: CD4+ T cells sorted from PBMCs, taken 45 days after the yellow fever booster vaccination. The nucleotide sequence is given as TGTGCCAGCAGCCGGGGGGGCAGGGGGGATAATTCACCCCTCCACTTT. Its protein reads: CASSRGGRGDNSPLHF.